This T cell receptor (beta chain) was obtained from a study of shared clonotypes between healthy human individuals. About this clone itself: Its antigen is not known.

Cells designated naive CD8 were CD45RO-negative and were positively selected for CCR7, with terminally differentiated effector memory CD45RA+ cells excluded. The germline gives CDR1 MNHEY, CDR2 SMNVEV (reference sequence). Trimming left V 3 bases short and J 8 bases short, with 14 bases between. This CDR3 region has 14 residues. Study-wide results and limits: Despite large depth, rarefaction showed incomplete sorted-subset sequencing. Across a handful of donors, naive CD4 shared about 5%, naive CD8 more than 3%, memory CD4 roughly 2.3%, memory CD8 0.4%. It was only blood that was sampled, and tissue repertoires likely differ.

Here immunoSEQ multiplex PCR was the method, and the copy in TCRdb shows in-frame clones only, minus some. The table includes some 2 million clones, around 96% detected once. This chain connects TRBV27 to TRBJ2-1, with a tentative D call TRBD2 (6 bases). The source of this sequence is a young man in good health. The sequencing sample was made of naive CD8+ T cells sorted from blood. The CDR3 here is CASSLVVTGDEQFF. CDR3 sequence (DNA): TGTGCCAGCAGTTTGGTCGTGACGGGAGATGAGCAGTTCTTC.